This T cell receptor (beta chain) was sequenced during a study of OX40 agonist ivuxolimab in advanced cancers. Study context: People in dose escalation had one of these cancers: hepatocellular carcinoma, melanoma, renal cell or head and neck cancer.

Study-wide points: Still undetermined is the antigen specificity of the expanded peripheral T cells.

Note on this clone: Its matching antigen is unknown.

Produced via immunoSEQ multiplex PCR; TCRdb's table is partial and in-frame only. Among about 96,000 clones listed, about 84% were seen once. With autoimmune disease history or systemic immunosuppression, patients were excluded. The receptor comes from an adult with an advanced solid tumor such as melanoma, head and neck, liver or kidney cancer. The material sequenced was CD4+ or CD8+ T cells sorted from blood, taken in a trial of the OX40 agonist ivuxolimab.

For the CDR3, the DNA is TGTGCCAGCAGCCAAGGGGGGACGCGATCAGGAGAGCAGTACTTC. As protein: CASSQGGTRSGEQYF. This rearrangement joins TRBV4-2 to TRBJ2-7, with D possibly being TRBD1 or TRBD2 (5 bases each). The V gene lost 1 base and the J gene lost 7 bases, with 17 bases spanning the gap. Germline values: CDR1 LGHNA, CDR2 YNFKEQ. The CDR3 has 15 amino acids.